This entry lists 16 T cell receptor beta chains sequenced from one sample in a study of blood T cells in healthy people across ages. Combining a sample-barcoded 5' primer with a J-beta primer mix, a second PCR ran for about 7 to 11 cycles. TCRdb re-called the 5' RACE reads with MiXCR, one entry per CDR3 protein. The repertoire includes about a million distinct CDR3 sequences, about 44% of them detected once, and 13% sits in the top ten. The sample consisted of blood. The receptors were gathered from a man aged 25-45 years in good health.

The DNA of the CDR3 is TGTGCCACCAGTGATCCCGGGGGCGTAGAGACCCAGTACTTC. It translates to CATSDPGGVETQYF. The gene calls are TRBV24-1 and TRBJ2-5, with D perhaps assigned TRBD1 or TRBD2 (6 bases each). There are 14 residues in the CDR3. Per the germline V gene, CDR1 is KGHDR and CDR2 is SFDVKD. V dropped 3 bases and J dropped 4 bases, with 11 bases sitting between them.

V usage is TRBV28 and J usage is TRBJ1-6, with 7 nucleotides matching TRBD1. The CDR3 contains 11 residues. With V trimmed by 9 bases and J by 13 bases, 6 bases remained unmatched. Per the germline V gene, CDR1 is MDHEN and CDR2 is SYDVKM. DNA for the CDR3: TGTGCCAGTAACAGGGGACCTCCCCTCCACTTT. As protein: CASNRGPPLHF.

This clonotype was found a few times. This sequence joins TRBV30 and TRBJ1-6; 7 bases line up with TRBD1. Unmatched junction bases numbered 2, after V lost 5 bases and J lost 4 bases. The CDR3 runs to 13 residues. CDR1 is GTSNPN and CDR2 is SVGIG in the germline V gene (reference sequence). The CDR3 spells CAWEQGYNSPLHF. The CDR3 DNA reads TGTGCCTGGGAACAGGGGTATAATTCACCCCTCCACTTT.

The chain joins TRBV12-3 or TRBV12-4 to TRBJ1-5, with 7 bases fitting TRBD1. The trim removed 6 bases at V and 4 bases at J, leaving 9 bases unmatched. The CDR3 extends over 15 amino acids. As DNA, the CDR3 is TGTGCCAGCAGCATCCTCGGGACAGTTAATCAGCCCCAGCATTTT. Protein: CASSILGTVNQPQHF.

J is TRBJ2-7 and V is TRBV27; D not certain. Trimming pared 5 bases from V and 0 bases from J, leaving 11 bases between. Germline V gene lookup returns CDR1 MNHEY and CDR2 SMNVEV (reference sequence). The CDR3 has 14 residues. The CDR3 protein is CASSVDSFSYEQYF. CDR3 DNA: TGTGCCAGCAGTGTAGACTCTTTCTCCTACGAGCAGTACTTC.

This sequence joins TRBV20-1 and TRBJ2-4; D is perhaps TRBD2 (6 bases). The end of the DNA is better explained by TRBJ2-5, so the J call may be wrong. CDR3 length equals 14 residues. Germline assignment: CDR1 DFQATT and CDR2 SNEGSKA (reference sequence). CDR3 amino acids: CSPQGRGGWETQYF. CDR3 in DNA: TGCAGTCCTCAAGGGCGGGGAGGCTGGGAGACCCAGTACTTC.

V is TRBV4-2 and J is TRBJ2-4; TRBD1 or TRBD2 may be the D gene (6 bases each). Germline loops: CDR1 LGHNA, CDR2 YNFKEQ. V lost 0 bases and J lost 11, with 20 bases in between. The CDR3 length is 16 residues. CDR3 region: CASSQERMATGTFQYF. The CDR3 DNA sequence: TGTGCCAGCAGCCAAGAGAGAATGGCAACAGGGACTTTTCAGTACTTC.

In its sample, this clonotype was seen a few times. This chain joins TRBV7-2 and TRBJ2-3, with TRBD2 matching over 8 bases. Germline CDR1 reads SGHTA; CDR2 reads FQGNSA. CDR3 size: 16 residues. V dropped 4 bases and J dropped 2; count of bases not matched to a gene: 8. The CDR3 here is CASSSNLAGFTDTQYF. CDR3 bases: TGTGCCAGCAGCTCAAATTTAGCGGGGTTCACAGATACGCAGTATTTT.

The table lists this clonotype with a few counts. This rearrangement joins TRBV10-2 to TRBJ2-7; 15 positions match TRBD2. This CDR3 has 14 amino acids. With V trimmed by 8 bases and J by 3 bases, 2 bases remained unmatched. CDR1 and CDR2 (germline): WSHSY, SAAADI. CDR3 residues: CASGLAGGIYEQYF. Written as DNA, the CDR3 is TGCGCCAGCGGACTAGCGGGGGGGATCTACGAGCAGTACTTC.

This rearrangement joins TRBV5-5 to TRBJ1-2, with D unclear. Germline V gives CDR1 SGHKS, CDR2 YYEKEE (reference sequence). V lost 1 base to trimming and J lost 8 bases, with 18 bases between them. The CDR3 covers 15 residues. The CDR3 DNA is TGTGCCAGCAGCTTGTTCCGGACCGCGGAAGTAGGCTACACCTTC. Protein sequence: CASSLFRTAEVGYTF. The full variable domain, rest sourced from reference TRBV5-5 and TRBJ1-2, is DAGVTQSPTHLIKTRGQQVTLRCSPISGHKSVSWYQQVLGQGPQFIFQYYEKEERGRGNFPDRFSARQFPNYSSELNVNALLLGDSALYLCASSLFRTAEVGYTFGSGTRLTVV.

The chain is built from TRBV12-3 or TRBV12-4 and TRBJ1-6; no reliable D call. V was pared by 11 bases and J by 10 bases, with 24 bases between. The CDR3 runs 15 residues. CDR3 nucleotides: TGTGCCGAATTCGGGAATCCCGATTTGAAATCACCCCTCCACTTT. Residues: CAEFGNPDLKSPLHF.

This clonotype was seen many times. This chain joins TRBV12-3 or TRBV12-4 and TRBJ1-2; unclear D gene. The CDR3 length is 10 residues. The V end lost 3 bases, the J end lost 7 bases, and 3 bases lay between the germline ends. The CDR3, as DNA: TGTGCCAGCAGTTTGGTTGGCTACACCTTC. This encodes CASSLVGYTF.

With regard to this clonotype: This clone may be a read error of a much larger clone one base away. J is TRBJ2-1 and V is TRBV3-1; D not resolved. This CDR3 spans 15 amino acids. The germline V gene has CDR1 LGHDT and CDR2 YNNKEL (reference sequence). The CDR3 loop is CASSQGTLNSDELFF. As DNA, the CDR3 is TGTGCCAGCAGCCAAGGGACCCTCAACAGCGATGAGCTGTTCTTC.

With regard to this clonotype: A read error is possible here, since a much larger clone lies one base away. The rearrangement links TRBV7-2 to TRBJ2-7; 8 bases align to TRBD1. CDR3 length: 14 amino acids. CDR1 SGHTA and CDR2 FQGNSA come from the germline V gene. Unmatched junction bases numbered 8, after V lost 5 bases and J lost 5 bases. CDR3 sequence reads: CASSLTETGDEQYF. CDR3 nucleotides: TGTGCCAGCAGCCTTACCGAGACAGGGGACGAGCAGTACTTC. Full variable domain (rest looked up from reference TRBV7-2 and TRBJ2-7): GAGVSQSPSNKVTEKGKDVELRCDPISGHTALYWYRQSLGQGLEFLIYFQGNSAPDKSGLPSDRFSAERTGGSVSTLTIQRTQQEDSAVYLCASSLTETGDEQYFGPGTRLTVT.

This clonotype was recorded a few times. This chain uses TRBV4-3 with TRBJ2-7; D may match TRBD1 or TRBD2 (5 bases each). The CDR3 is 14 residues long. CDR1 and CDR2 (germline): LGHNA, YSLEER. V lost 0 bases, J lost 4 bases, and 10 bases lay in between. In DNA form, the CDR3 reads TGCGCCAGCAGCCAAGATCATGAGGGGTACGAGCAGTACTTC. This codes for CASSQDHEGYEQYF.

This sequence joins TRBV7-2 and TRBJ2-1; 12 nucleotides match TRBD2. The J call is doubtful: the DNA matches TRBJ2-7 better. Germline CDR1 is SGHTA and CDR2 is FQGNSA. This CDR3 has 16 amino acids. CDR3 nucleotides: TGTGCCAGCAGCCCGACTAGCGGGGGAATATACAATGAGCAGTACTTC. Amino acid sequence: CASSPTSGGIYNEQYF.